This passage covers 8 T cell receptor beta chains from one sample sequenced in a study of blood T cell repertoires in COVID-19. Sequenced by immunoSEQ multiplex PCR; TCRdb stores in-frame clones only, minus some. The sample lists tens of thousands of clones; approximately 85% were seen once. The source material was peripheral blood. These receptors originate from a human donor in a cohort sampled during active COVID-19.

The chain links TRBV7-3 to TRBJ2-1; 8 nucleotides match TRBD2. This CDR3 is built from 15 residues. The V gene end was trimmed by 3 bases and the J gene end by 7 bases; junction bases not matched to a gene: 8. The germline V gene encodes CDR1 SGHTA and CDR2 FQGTGA. DNA for the CDR3: TGTGCCAGCAGCTTTGGCCCGACTAGCGAGAATGAGCAGTTCTTC. Its protein is CASSFGPTSENEQFF.

This clone is medium-sized. J is TRBJ2-1 and V is TRBV6-2 or TRBV6-3; weak D call: TRBD2 (5 bases). The CDR3 length is 16 residues. Germline V gene data show CDR1 as MNHEY and CDR2 as SVGEGT. V was trimmed by 2 bases and J by 0 bases, leaving 11 bases between them. CDR3 sequence reads: CASSYISVSSYNEQFF. The CDR3 DNA is TGTGCCAGCAGTTACATTAGCGTGAGCTCCTACAATGAGCAGTTCTTC.

This sequence joins TRBV5-5 and TRBJ2-7; 7 bases map to TRBD1. Germline V gene lookup returns CDR1 SGHKS and CDR2 YYEKEE (reference sequence). The CDR3 is 14 residues long. V was pared by 4 bases and J by 4 bases, with 8 bases of the junction left unmatched. The CDR3 reads CASSRDRVGYEQYF. In nucleotides, the CDR3 is TGTGCCAGCAGCAGAGACAGGGTGGGATACGAGCAGTACTTC.

The table lists this clone with a few counts. The chain uses TRBV5-4 and TRBJ2-7, with 7 bases matching TRBD1. Germline lookup yields CDR1 SGHNT and CDR2 YYREEE (reference sequence). Trimming cost V 4 bases and J 1 base; bases outside gene matches: 8. The CDR3 is 15 amino acids. The CDR3: CASSLQGPGSYEQYF. DNA of the CDR3: TGTGCCAGCAGCCTACAGGGGCCGGGATCCTACGAGCAGTACTTC.

The chain has TRBV29-1 and TRBJ1-5, with D hard to call. V was trimmed by 5 bases and J by 7 bases, leaving 15 bases between them. Germline CDR1 reads SQVTM; CDR2 reads ANQGSEA. The CDR3 is 13 residues long. Here the CDR3 DNA reads TGCAGCGTTATCTCAGACATATCCCAGCCCCAGCATTTT. This gives the protein CSVISDISQPQHF. The full variable domain, its missing parts supplied by reference TRBV29-1 and TRBJ1-5, is SAVISQKPSRDICQRGTSLTIQCQVDSQVTMMFWYRQQPGQSLTLIATANQGSEATYESGFVIDKFPISRPNLTFSTLTVSNMSPEDSSIYLCSVISDISQPQHFGDGTRLSIL.

The count of this clone is one. The chain is built from TRBV5-5 and TRBJ2-5; 8 positions agree with TRBD2. The CDR3 is 12 amino acids. Germline CDR1 reads SGHKS; CDR2 reads YYEKEE (reference sequence). With 2 bases clipped from V and 13 bases from J, the junction kept 7 bases outside the gene matches. DNA of the CDR3: TGTGCCAGCAGCTTAAGGGAAGGACTAGCGTACTTC. Translated: CASSLREGLAYF. Filled out from reference TRBV5-5 and TRBJ2-5, the complete variable domain reads DAGVTQSPTHLIKTRGQQVTLRCSPISGHKSVSWYQQVLGQGPQFIFQYYEKEERGRGNFPDRFSARQFPNYSSELNVNALLLGDSALYLCASSLREGLAYFGPGTRLLVL.

The rearrangement joins TRBV2 to TRBJ2-2; the match to TRBD2 covers 8 bases. The J segment lost 7 bases and the V segment lost 5 bases, leaving 9 bases of the junction unmatched. Per the germline V gene, CDR1 is SNHLY and CDR2 is FYNNEI. The CDR3 totals 15 residues. The CDR3 nucleotides read TGTGCCAGCAGTCCAGAGCGGGGGCCGGGCGGGGAGCTGTTTTTT. Translated: CASSPERGPGGELFF. The full variable domain, rest sourced from reference TRBV2 and TRBJ2-2, is EPEVTQTPSHQVTQMGQEVILRCVPISNHLYFYWYRQILGQKVEFLVSFYNNEISEKSEIFDDQFSVERPDGSNFTLKIRSTKLEDSAMYFCASSPERGPGGELFFGEGSRLTVL.

The chain employs TRBV12-5 and TRBJ1-6; D remains unclear. Looked up from germline, CDR1 is LGHNT and CDR2 is FRNRAP. This CDR3 comprises 14 residues. V was cut by 7 bases and J by 7 bases, with 14 bases left in between. The CDR3 region has the DNA TGTGCTAGTGCCCGACAAAGAAACAATTCACCCCTCCACTTT. Translating it yields CASARQRNNSPLHF.